Sequencing of this T cell receptor beta chain was carried out in a study of T cells in Graves' hyperthyroidism and ophthalmopathy. Study background: Blood was drawn when the patient was first diagnosed and still untreated.

Deletions cut 5 bases from V and 10 bases from J, with 15 bases between. CDR1 SGHTA and CDR2 FQGNSA come from the germline V gene. The CDR3 is 12 residues long. Hyperthyroidism, newly diagnosed and lasting under 2 months, affected patients aged 18 to 65. At first hyperthyroidism diagnosis, before any ophthalmopathy symptoms, the blood sample was collected. Study-level results: Blood also showed most of the thyroid clonotypes that were expanded above 0.001.

This clonotype was counted between two and nine times. Its target is unknown. From RNA transcripts, TCR beta CDR3 regions were amplified. First-round RT-PCR targeting the TCR CDR3 was performed with the HTBI primer set. TCRdb itself ran the multiplex PCR reads through MiXCR, one entry per CDR3 protein. The table records approximately 24,000 distinct CDR3 sequences, less than 65% of them present only once. V and J are TRBV7-2 and TRBJ2-7; D is uncertain. The clonotype originates from a woman aged 40-49 years with Graves' hyperthyroidism that later progressed to Graves' ophthalmopathy. Sequencing was done on a sample of blood. The CDR3 here is CASSRLSPNQYF. The CDR3 DNA sequence: TGTGCCAGCAGCCGTCTCAGCCCGAACCAGTACTTC. Variable domain in full (rest from reference TRBV7-2 and TRBJ2-7): GAGVSQSPSNKVTEKGKDVELRCDPISGHTALYWYRQSLGQGLEFLIYFQGNSAPDKSGLPSDRFSAERTGGSVSTLTIQRTQQEDSAVYLCASSRLSPNQYFGPGTRLTVT.